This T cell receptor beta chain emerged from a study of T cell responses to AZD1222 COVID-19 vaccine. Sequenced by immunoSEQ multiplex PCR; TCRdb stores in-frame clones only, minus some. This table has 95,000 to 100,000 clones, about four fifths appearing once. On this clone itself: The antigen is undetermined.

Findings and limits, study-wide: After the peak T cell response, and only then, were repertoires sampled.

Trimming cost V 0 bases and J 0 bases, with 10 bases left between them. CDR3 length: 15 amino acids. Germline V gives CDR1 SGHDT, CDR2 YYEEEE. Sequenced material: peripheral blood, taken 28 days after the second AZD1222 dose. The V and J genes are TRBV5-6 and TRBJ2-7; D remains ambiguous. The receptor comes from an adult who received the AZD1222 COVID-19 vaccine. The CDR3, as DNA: TGTGCCAGCAGCTTGGTCAGGCCGAGCTCCTACGAGCAGTACTTC. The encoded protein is CASSLVRPSSYEQYF.